The entry below gives a single T cell receptor beta chain sequence along with its context. The sample is drawn from a study of blood T cell repertoires in COVID-19. The V gene end was trimmed by 4 bases and the J gene end by 2 bases; junction bases not matched to a gene: 7. The germline gives CDR1 SGDLS, CDR2 YYNGEE. This CDR3 comprises 15 residues. The authors' processing: By means of reference gene primer amplification, nucleated cell counts were estimated. Produced via immunoSEQ multiplex PCR; TCRdb's table is partial and in-frame only. That table gives V, J and clone size, and the DNA gave D and trimming. Of about 74,000 clones listed, about 86% were seen once; the top ten hold 1.5% to 2.5%.

The specimen sequenced was peripheral blood. The V and J genes are TRBV9 and TRBJ2-7; 9 positions agree with TRBD1. The source is an elderly woman with active or convalescent COVID-19. CDR3 protein: CASSIAGTGTYEQYF. The CDR3 coding sequence is TGTGCCAGCAGCATTGCGGGGACAGGGACCTACGAGCAGTACTTC.